A single sample is the source of the 12 T cell receptor beta chains below, sequenced in a study of T cell changes during pregnancy in multiple sclerosis. Repertoires were generated with immunoSEQ multiplex PCR, while TCRdb's copy carries only in-frame clones and drops some. The sample consists of about 26,000 clones, about 91% of them appearing once. The sample consisted of CD8+ T cells from peripheral blood mononuclear cells, taken in the second trimester of pregnancy. These TCRs come from a female donor with multiple sclerosis, enrolled in a pregnancy study.

The chain recombines TRBV28 with TRBJ2-3; possible D gene TRBD1, 5 bases. V lost 6 bases and J 3 bases, leaving 13 bases between the germline ends. Germline V CDR1 and CDR2: MDHEN, SYDVKM. The length of the CDR3 is 14 residues. The CDR3 DNA is TGTGCCAGCAGCCTTCTAGACAGAACAGATACGCAGTATTTT. Translating it yields CASSLLDRTDTQYF.

The V and J genes are TRBV9 and TRBJ2-1, with D hard to call. Germline lookup yields CDR1 SGDLS and CDR2 YYNGEE. The CDR3 extends over 14 amino acids. V was trimmed by 0 bases and J by 0 bases, leaving 4 bases between them. The CDR3 loop is CASSVEPSYNEQFF. CDR3 nucleotide sequence: TGTGCCAGCAGCGTAGAGCCCTCCTACAATGAGCAGTTCTTC.

V usage is TRBV28 and J usage is TRBJ2-7, with D unresolved. The CDR3 covers 14 residues. Germline assignment: CDR1 MDHEN and CDR2 SYDVKM. Trimming shortened V by 4 bases and J by 4 bases, and 14 bases separated the two germline ends. The DNA of the CDR3 is TGTGCCAGCAGTTCCCGCTATGCTTTATACGAGCAGTACTTC. Its protein product is CASSSRYALYEQYF. The whole variable domain, filled in from reference TRBV28 and TRBJ2-7, reads DVKVTQSSRYLVKRTGEKVFLECVQDMDHENMFWYRQDPGLGLRLIYFSYDVKMKEKGDIPEGYSVSREKKERFSLILESASTNQTSMYLCASSSRYALYEQYFGPGTRLTVT.

The chain recombines TRBV6-5 with TRBJ2-2; D perhaps matches TRBD1 (5 bases). Trimming removed 2 bases from V and 2 bases from J, with 12 bases in between. The CDR3 loop spans 16 amino acids. CDR1 and CDR2 (germline): MNHEY, SVGAGI. CDR3 bases: TGTGCCAGCAGTTACAATCAGGGCTTAAACACCGGGGAGCTGTTTTTT. As protein: CASSYNQGLNTGELFF.

The chain couples TRBV6-1 to TRBJ2-5; D perhaps matches TRBD1 (5 bases). Deletions cut 6 bases from V and 4 bases from J, with 15 bases between. Germline CDR1 reads MNHNS; CDR2 reads SASEGT. This CDR3 is 14 amino acids long. The CDR3 bases are TGTGCCAGCAGCCCAGACAGACGCCGAGAGACCCAGTACTTC. Its translation: CASSPDRRRETQYF.

This chain joins TRBV27 and TRBJ2-7, with 8 bases lining up with TRBD2. This CDR3 contains 14 residues. Germline V gene lookup returns CDR1 MNHEY and CDR2 SMNVEV (reference sequence). J gave up 4 bases and V 5 bases, and 7 bases lay outside the gene matches. The CDR3 loop reads CASSTRTSSYEQYF. The DNA of the CDR3 is TGTGCCAGCAGTACCCGGACTAGCAGTTACGAGCAGTACTTC.

J is TRBJ1-1 and V is TRBV9; tentatively, D is TRBD1 (6 bases). CDR3 size: 15 residues. The germline V gene has CDR1 SGDLS and CDR2 YYNGEE. Trimming cost V 3 bases and J 1 base, with 13 bases left between them. The CDR3 region has the DNA TGTGCCAGCAGCGCTACAGGGTGGGGGAACACTGAAGCTTTCTTT. Amino acids: CASSATGWGNTEAFF.

CDR3 in DNA: TGTGCCAGCAGCTTAAGATTCGAGGGAACTGAAGCTTTCTTT. Its protein product is CASSLRFEGTEAFF. The chain recombines TRBV7-2 with TRBJ1-1; D unclear. CDR3 length equals 14 residues. Per the germline V gene, CDR1 is SGHTA and CDR2 is FQGNSA. The V end was cut by 2 bases, the J end by 5 bases, with 12 bases between. The whole variable domain, remainder taken from reference TRBV7-2 and TRBJ1-1, is GAGVSQSPSNKVTEKGKDVELRCDPISGHTALYWYRQSLGQGLEFLIYFQGNSAPDKSGLPSDRFSAERTGGSVSTLTIQRTQQEDSAVYLCASSLRFEGTEAFFGQGTRLTVV.

The chain couples TRBV28 to TRBJ2-7; TRBD2 might be the D (6 bases). CDR1 MDHEN and CDR2 SYDVKM come from the germline V gene. The CDR3 loop spans 15 amino acids. Deletions cut 3 bases from V and 6 bases from J, with 18 bases between. Here the CDR3 DNA reads TGTGCCAGCAGTTTCTTCCTCGGGAGTCTTGTCGAGCAGTACTTC. Residues: CASSFFLGSLVEQYF.

The chain links TRBV7-3 to TRBJ2-2; the D gene is possibly TRBD1 (6 bases). CDR3 length equals 12 residues. CDR1 and CDR2 from the germline V gene are SGHTA and FQGTGA. Trimming left V 5 bases short and J 7 bases short, with 8 bases between. CDR3 residues: CASSRQDGELFF. CDR3 DNA: TGTGCCAGCAGCCGACAGGACGGGGAGCTGTTTTTT.

The chain carries TRBV7-6 and TRBJ1-2, with D possibly matching TRBD1 (5 bases). The V end was cut by 5 bases, the J end by 3 bases, with 16 bases between. This CDR3 comprises 15 residues. Germline V gene sequence: CDR1 SGHVS, CDR2 FNYEAQ. DNA of the CDR3: TGTGCCAGCAGCCCTACCCCGACAGCCCACTATGGCTACACCTTC. Its translation is CASSPTPTAHYGYTF.

This clone was found once. The genes are TRBV19 and TRBJ2-3, with a possible D match to TRBD1 (6 bases). This CDR3 spans 13 amino acids. The V end lost 5 bases, the J end lost 6 bases, and 12 bases lay between the germline ends. Germline V gene data show CDR1 as LNHDA and CDR2 as SQIVND (reference sequence). This CDR3 reads CASSLTQGDTQYF. The CDR3 coding sequence is TGTGCCAGTAGTCTGACCCAGGGGGATACGCAGTATTTT.